The 23 T cell receptor beta chains in this list originate from one sample, sequenced in a study of T-cell memory formation after mild COVID-19. TCRdb re-called the 5' RACE reads with MiXCR, one entry per CDR3 protein. This repertoire shows about 110,000 distinct CDR3 sequences, roughly 12% found once; its top ten account for roughly 27%. The sample consisted of PBMCs or a T cell subset sorted from them (not recorded which). Every receptor here comes from an adult woman who had mild COVID-19 (a few samples of this study predate the infection). Cell type and time point are not known.

The rearrangement joins TRBV3-1 to TRBJ2-1; no firm D call. Germline values: CDR1 LGHDT, CDR2 YNNKEL (reference sequence). Trimming left V 1 base short and J 5 bases short, with 3 bases between. CDR3 size: 12 residues. This chain's CDR3 is CASSQVNNEQFF. DNA of the CDR3: TGTGCCAGCAGCCAAGTCAACAATGAGCAGTTCTTC.

This clonotype occurred many times. The chain combines TRBV7-9 with TRBJ2-5; D remains ambiguous. The CDR3 is 12 residues long. CDR1 and CDR2 (germline): SEHNR, FQNEAQ (reference sequence). Trimming shortened V by 4 bases and J by 4 bases, and 7 bases separated the two germline ends. CDR3 amino acids: CASSYISETQYF. In DNA form, the CDR3 reads TGTGCCAGCAGCTATATTTCAGAGACCCAGTACTTC.

This clonotype was detected only a few times. The chain is built from TRBV11-3 and TRBJ2-7, with D unresolved. Trimming pared 4 bases from V and 2 bases from J, leaving 15 bases between. Per germline, CDR1 SGHNT and CDR2 YENEEA. CDR3 length: 15 residues. CDR3 protein: CASSSVTGGTYEQYF. In DNA form, the CDR3 reads TGTGCCAGCAGCTCCGTTACGGGCGGCACCTACGAGCAGTACTTC.

There are a few counts of this clonotype. J is TRBJ2-5 and V is TRBV12-3 or TRBV12-4; 13 nucleotides line up with TRBD2. The CDR3 runs to 18 residues. V gave up 3 bases and J gave up 0 bases; unmatched junction bases: 7. The CDR3 coding sequence is TGTGCCAGCAGTTTTTCAACTAGCGGGAGGGCTAACCAAGAGACCCAGTACTTC. Translation: CASSFSTSGRANQETQYF.

This clonotype was counted only a few times. The CDR3 region has the DNA TGTGCCAGCAGCTCCAGCAGGGGGTATGAAGAGACCCAGTACTTC. It translates to CASSSSRGYEETQYF. The chain carries TRBV7-8 and TRBJ2-5, with TRBD1 identical over 7 bases. Germline CDR1 reads SGHVS; CDR2 reads FQNEAQ. V gave up 4 bases and J gave up 3 bases; unmatched junction bases: 8. The CDR3 has 15 residues.

This clonotype was recorded a few times. The chain is built from TRBV27 and TRBJ2-7, with 9 positions matching TRBD1. V shed 8 bases and J 4 bases; nucleotides not matched to a gene: 9. The germline V gene encodes CDR1 MNHEY and CDR2 SMNVEV (reference sequence). CDR3 length equals 14 residues. CDR3 sequence (DNA): TGTGCCAGCGCTCTAAGACAGGGGGAATACGAGCAGTACTTC. It codes for CASALRQGEYEQYF.

A few counts support this clonotype. The J gene is TRBJ1-2, the V gene TRBV9, with TRBD1 matching 7 bases. CDR1 and CDR2 (germline): SGDLS, YYNGEE. The V gene end was trimmed by 4 bases and the J gene end by 4 bases; junction bases not matched to a gene: 10. CDR3 size: 15 residues. CDR3 protein: CASSRSDRVAYGYTF. The CDR3 nucleotides read TGTGCCAGCAGCCGCAGCGACAGGGTGGCCTATGGCTACACCTTC.

This clonotype appeared a few times. The chain links TRBV4-1 to TRBJ2-7, with a weak D call TRBD1 (5 bases). With 4 bases removed from V and 4 bases from J, the gap between germline ends came to 14 bases. Germline CDR1 MGHRA, CDR2 YSYEKL. The CDR3 spans 14 residues. CDR3 nucleotide sequence: TGCGCCAGCAGCCTATCTTCAGGGATTTACGAGCAGTACTTC. Translating it yields CASSLSSGIYEQYF.

V usage is TRBV7-8 and J usage is TRBJ2-3; TRBD1 agrees at 10 bases. Germline trimming cut 5 bases from V and 6 bases from J; bases unmatched to any gene: 5. CDR3 size: 14 residues. The germline gives CDR1 SGHVS, CDR2 FQNEAQ. CDR3 protein: CASSKGTGADTQYF. For the CDR3, the DNA is TGTGCCAGCAGCAAGGGGACAGGGGCCGATACGCAGTATTTT. Drawing the rest from reference TRBV7-8 and TRBJ2-3, the complete variable domain is GAGVSQSPRYKVAKRGQDVALRCDPISGHVSLFWYQQALGQGPEFLTYFQNEAQLDKSGLPSDRFFAERPEGSVSTLKIQRTQQEDSAVYLCASSKGTGADTQYFGPGTRLTVL.

The sample holds a few counts of this clonotype. The chain links TRBV12-3 or TRBV12-4 to TRBJ2-7; 9 bases agree with TRBD2. The length of the CDR3 is 17 residues. V trimming: 3 bases; J trimming: 2 bases; junction bases outside the gene matches: 11. The CDR3 DNA reads as TGTGCCAGCAGTTTTTCGGGGGCGCGGGAGGGAACCTACGAGCAGTACTTC. Translating it yields CASSFSGAREGTYEQYF.

The chain couples TRBV29-1 to TRBJ2-7, with 8 bases fitting TRBD1. The germline V gene encodes CDR1 SQVTM and CDR2 ANQGSEA. The length of the CDR3 is 13 residues. J gave up 5 bases and V 1 base, and 4 bases lay outside the gene matches. CDR3 DNA sequence: TGCAGCGTTGAAGCAAACAGGGGGGACGAGCAGTACTTC. Amino acids: CSVEANRGDEQYF.

This clonotype has at least ten counts. This chain links TRBV7-2 with TRBJ2-1; D may be TRBD2 (5 bases). Trimming removed 1 base from V and 8 bases from J, with 12 bases in between. Germline CDR1 is SGHTA and CDR2 is FQGNSA. The CDR3 has 14 residues. The DNA for the CDR3 is TGTGCCAGCAGCTTAGTTCGAGGGCCGGATGAGCAGTTCTTC. This codes for CASSLVRGPDEQFF.

This clonotype came up many times. V and J are TRBV5-1 and TRBJ2-5, with D hard to call. Germline CDR1 SGHRS, CDR2 YFSETQ. The V and J ends lost 0 bases and 1 base respectively, with 7 bases between them. The CDR3 is 14 amino acids. CDR3 nucleotides: TGCGCCAGCAGCTTGGAACAGATCCAAGAGACCCAGTACTTC. As protein: CASSLEQIQETQYF. The full variable domain, its missing parts supplied by reference TRBV5-1 and TRBJ2-5, is KAGVTQTPRYLIKTRGQQVTLSCSPISGHRSVSWYQQTPGQGLQFLFEYFSETQRNKGNFPGRFSGRQFSNSRSEMNVSTLELGDSALYLCASSLEQIQETQYFGPGTRLLVL.

The chain recombines TRBV5-1 with TRBJ2-7; D may correspond to TRBD1 or TRBD2 (6 bases each). CDR1 and CDR2 from the germline V gene are SGHRS and YFSETQ. Trimming left V 3 bases short and J 2 bases short, with 12 bases between. The CDR3 loop spans 14 amino acids. As DNA, the CDR3 is TGCGCCAGCAGCTATAACAGGGAGGCCTACGAGCAGTACTTC. It codes for CASSYNREAYEQYF.

This clonotype was seen repeatedly, ten times or more. The chain combines TRBV4-2 with TRBJ2-3; maybe TRBD2 (5 bases). Germline V gene sequence: CDR1 LGHNA, CDR2 YNFKEQ. The CDR3 extends over 14 amino acids. Between the trimmed V and J ends, which lost 0 bases and 3 bases, there was a span of 7 bases. CDR3 residues: CASSQEGGTDTQYF. Written as DNA, the CDR3 is TGTGCCAGCAGCCAAGAAGGAGGAACAGATACGCAGTATTTT.

The rearrangement uses TRBV4-1 and TRBJ2-1, with TRBD2 as a possible D gene (6 bases). Trimming took 1 base from V and 5 from J, leaving 12 bases between them. Looked up from germline, CDR1 is MGHRA and CDR2 is YSYEKL. CDR3 length: 15 amino acids. The DNA for the CDR3 is TGCGCCAGCAGCCAAGCCCTGGGACTTAACAATGAGCAGTTCTTC. It encodes CASSQALGLNNEQFF.

The rearrangement links TRBV24-1 to TRBJ2-1, with 7 bases fitting TRBD2. From germline, CDR1 is KGHDR and CDR2 SFDVKD. Trimming took 0 bases from V and 4 from J; bases not matched to a gene: 2. The CDR3 covers 15 residues. The CDR3 sequence: CATSDLGLGYNEQFF. The DNA of the CDR3 is TGTGCCACCAGTGATTTGGGACTAGGATACAATGAGCAGTTCTTC.

This clonotype was picked up a small number of times. The J gene is TRBJ2-3, the V gene TRBV7-3, with 7 bases identical to TRBD1. Germline CDR1 and CDR2: SGHTA and FQGTGA. Trimming cost V 5 bases and J 3 bases; bases outside gene matches: 5. The CDR3 extends over 14 amino acids. CDR3 nucleotide sequence: TGTGCCAGCAGCGGGGACAGTCAAACAGATACGCAGTATTTT. This codes for CASSGDSQTDTQYF.

The sample holds many counts of this clonotype. The rearrangement uses TRBV7-8 and TRBJ1-4, with 9 bases matching TRBD1. The V segment lost 5 bases and the J segment 4 bases; nucleotides outside the gene matches: 5. Germline CDR1 reads SGHVS; CDR2 reads FQNEAQ. The CDR3 contains 15 residues. CDR3 in amino acids: CASSRGGQGNEKLFF. The CDR3 DNA is TGTGCCAGCAGCCGCGGGGGACAGGGTAATGAAAAACTGTTTTTT.

This clonotype was found many times. The rearrangement uses TRBV5-1 and TRBJ2-7; D gene ambiguous. Per germline, CDR1 SGHRS and CDR2 YFSETQ. The CDR3 extends over 13 amino acids. V was shortened by 1 base and J by 4 bases, with 9 bases between the two germline ends. This CDR3 reads CASSLSSPYEQYF. CDR3 DNA sequence: TGCGCCAGCAGCTTGTCCAGCCCGTACGAGCAGTACTTC.

This sequence joins TRBV7-2 and TRBJ2-7, with 7 bases matching TRBD2. The CDR3 has 15 residues. With 5 bases clipped from V and 4 bases from J, the junction kept 11 bases outside the gene matches. Germline-derived CDR1 and CDR2 are SGHTA and FQGNSA. DNA for the CDR3: TGTGCCAGCAGCCCCTTGGGGGGGGGTTTATACGAGCAGTACTTC. Protein sequence: CASSPLGGGLYEQYF. Full variable domain (outside the CDR3, taken from reference TRBV7-2 and TRBJ2-7): GAGVSQSPSNKVTEKGKDVELRCDPISGHTALYWYRQSLGQGLEFLIYFQGNSAPDKSGLPSDRFSAERTGGSVSTLTIQRTQQEDSAVYLCASSPLGGGLYEQYFGPGTRLTVT.

This clonotype was detected once. This rearrangement joins TRBV6-2 or TRBV6-3 to TRBJ1-1, with 9 bases identical to TRBD1. The V gene's germline CDR1 is MNHEY and CDR2 SVGEGT. The CDR3 contains 14 residues. The V gene end was trimmed by 6 bases and the J gene end by 4 bases; junction bases not matched to a gene: 6. Here the CDR3 reads CASRQGAMGTEAFF. DNA for the CDR3: TGTGCCAGCAGACAGGGGGCCATGGGCACTGAAGCTTTCTTT.

Concerning this clonotype itself: Being one base from a much bigger clone, this may be a read error. V and J are TRBV4-1 and TRBJ2-1; D is unclear. The CDR3 consists of 13 residues. Germline V gives CDR1 MGHRA, CDR2 YSYEKL. This CDR3 reads CASRQESATEQFF. Written as DNA, the CDR3 is TGCGCCAGCAGACAAGAATCAGCGACTGAGCAGTTCTTC.